These T cell receptor beta chains were read from a single sample in a study of tumor T cells in aggressive B-cell lymphoma. Data came from immunoSEQ multiplex PCR; TCRdb stores just in-frame clones and leaves some out. The sample holds about 1,800 clones, about 88% seen once. The sequencing input was tumor tissue. These TCRs come from an adult with diffuse large B cell lymphoma. CDR3s include the opening cysteine and the closing phenylalanine or tryptophan. A D gene is named only where the DNA matches it firmly. For some rows the clone size is stated as once, few or many, or as a class when expanded; others skip it.

D gene,clone size,V gene,J gene,CDR3 length,CDR3 protein,CDR3 DNA
TRBD2,.,TRBV5-1,TRBJ2-1,15,CASSLGTSSFNEQFF,TGCGCCAGCAGCTTGGGGACTAGTTCGTTCAATGAGCAGTTCTTC
.,.,TRBV7-3,TRBJ2-1,14,CASSLRVNYNEQFF,TGTGCCAGCAGCTTGCGGGTTAACTACAATGAGCAGTTCTTC
.,.,TRBV9,TRBJ1-1,14,CASNGGRINTEAFF,TGTGCCAGCAACGGGGGACGCATTAACACTGAAGCTTTCTTT
.,.,TRBV6-4,TRBJ2-1,15,CASSPGVGLHNEQFF,TGTGCCAGCAGTCCGGGGGTCGGACTACACAATGAGCAGTTCTTC
.,.,TRBV5-4,TRBJ2-7,14,CASSPGLSSYEQYF,TGTGCCAGCAGCCCGGGACTCAGCTCCTACGAGCAGTACTTC
.,.,TRBV6-5,TRBJ1-5,14,CASRSRGGNQPQHF,TGTGCCAGCAGGTCCAGGGGTGGGAATCAGCCCCAGCATTTT
.,.,TRBV4-2,TRBJ2-3,17,CASSRKARTILSDTQYF,TGTGCCAGCAGCCGTAAAGCACGGACAATACTTTCAGATACGCAGTATTTT
.,.,TRBV7-2,TRBJ1-2,16,CASSRTPTGSIWGYTF,TGTGCCAGCAGCCGTACCCCGACAGGATCTATATGGGGTTACACCTTC
TRBD2,.,TRBV27,TRBJ2-1,17,CASSLLPRTSVSVEQFF,TGTGCCAGCAGTTTACTTCCGCGGACTAGTGTCTCTGTTGAGCAGTTCTTC
.,.,TRBV27,TRBJ2-3,13,CASKGLSTDTQYF,TGTGCCAGCAAGGGGCTTAGCACAGATACGCAGTATTTT
TRBD1,.,TRBV7-9,TRBJ2-2,14,CASSPDRVIGELFF,TGTGCCAGCAGCCCGGACAGGGTCATCGGGGAGCTGTTTTTT
TRBD1,.,TRBV5-8,TRBJ1-1,14,CASSLGPGTGSTYF,TGTGCCAGCAGCTTGGGGCCGGGGACAGGTTCAACCTATTTT
.,.,TRBV5-1,TRBJ2-5,14,CASSLFSGQETQYF,TGCGCCAGCAGCTTGTTTTCAGGGCAAGAGACCCAGTACTTC
.,.,TRBV6-5,TRBJ2-6,15,CASSLSRSGANVLTF,TGTGCCAGCAGCCTTAGTCGCTCTGGGGCCAACGTCCTGACTTTC
TRBD1,.,TRBV19,TRBJ1-1,13,CASSRQGGDEAFF,TGTGCCAGTAGTAGGCAGGGGGGTGATGAAGCTTTCTTT
TRBD1,.,TRBV5-1,TRBJ1-5,17,CASSLGTGAYSNQPQHF,TGCGCCAGCAGCTTGGGGACAGGAGCATATAGCAATCAGCCCCAGCATTTT
TRBD2,.,TRBV7-2,TRBJ2-5,14,CASSLYGGAETQYF,TGTGCCAGCAGCTTATACGGGGGGGCGGAGACCCAGTACTTC
.,.,TRBV4-2,TRBJ2-3,16,CASSQGGDLITDTQYF,TGTGCCAGCAGCCAAGGCGGGGACCTCATCACAGATACGCAGTATTTT
TRBD1,.,TRBV7-8,TRBJ1-2,13,CASSYGTGYGYTF,TGTGCCAGCAGCTACGGGACAGGCTATGGCTACACCTTC
.,.,TRBV27,TRBJ2-3,11,CASSHGDTQYF,TGTGCCAGCAGTCACGGAGATACGCAGTATTTT
TRBD2,.,TRBV6-1,TRBJ2-7,14,CASRSGLAGYEQYF,TGTGCCAGCAGATCGGGACTAGCGGGCTACGAGCAGTACTTC
.,.,TRBV9,TRBJ2-7,15,CASSSGRGYTYEQYF,TGTGCCAGCAGCTCCGGACGGGGATACACCTACGAGCAGTACTTC
.,.,TRBV12-5,TRBJ1-4,18,CASAIKALTATTNEKLFF,TGTGCTAGTGCCATCAAAGCCCTGACAGCGACAACTAATGAAAAACTGTTTTTT
.,.,TRBV9,TRBJ2-3,14,CAGSVQTVTDTQYF,TGTGCCGGCAGCGTACAGACAGTCACAGATACGCAGTATTTT
.,.,TRBV14,TRBJ1-2,14,CASSQGRTNYGYTF,TGTGCCAGCAGCCAGGGCAGAACTAACTATGGCTACACCTTC
TRBD1,.,TRBV7-2,TRBJ2-1,14,CASSKRTGGDEQFF,TGTGCCAGCAGCAAGCGGACAGGGGGGGATGAGCAGTTCTTC
.,.,TRBV5-1,TRBJ1-1,16,CASTRGAGIVGTEAFF,TGCGCCAGCACTCGGGGGGCAGGGATCGTGGGTACTGAAGCTTTCTTT
.,.,TRBV18,TRBJ2-7,14,CASSLTGLNYEQYF,TGTGCCAGCTCACTAACGGGACTCAACTACGAGCAGTACTTC
.,.,TRBV21-1,TRBJ1-2,13,CASIHDRNYGYTF,TGTGCCAGCATCCACGACAGGAACTATGGCTACACCTTC
TRBD1,.,TRBV4-1,TRBJ2-7,16,CASSHEPGQGLGEQYF,TGCGCCAGCAGCCATGAACCGGGACAGGGTTTAGGTGAGCAGTACTTC
TRBD1,few,TRBV7-9,TRBJ1-1,12,CASSFGQGRAFF,TGTGCCAGCAGCTTCGGACAGGGGAGGGCTTTCTTT
.,.,TRBV11-2,TRBJ2-7,14,CASSLDGTYNEQYF,TGTGCCAGCAGCTTAGACGGGACATACAACGAGCAGTACTTC
TRBD1,.,TRBV9,TRBJ1-1,15,CASSVESGGWTEAFF,TGTGCCAGCAGCGTAGAGTCAGGGGGCTGGACTGAAGCTTTCTTT
.,once,TRBV27,TRBJ2-3,13,CASRPGVGDTQYF,TGTGCCAGCAGGCCAGGGGTAGGAGATACGCAGTATTTT
TRBD1,.,TRBV6-5,TRBJ1-2,13,CASSPTGGGGYTF,TGTGCCAGCAGCCCAACAGGGGGCGGGGGCTACACCTTC
TRBD1,.,TRBV7-9,TRBJ2-7,15,CASSDGQASSYEQYF,TGTGCCAGCAGCGACGGACAGGCGAGCTCCTACGAGCAGTACTTC
TRBD2,few,TRBV7-8,TRBJ2-1,17,CASSLGASGGWYNEQFF,TGTGCCAGCAGCTTAGGGGCTAGCGGGGGGTGGTACAATGAGCAGTTCTTC
.,.,TRBV5-1,TRBJ2-3,13,CASSRQGEDTQYF,TGCGCCAGCAGCCGCCAAGGAGAGGATACGCAGTATTTT
.,.,TRBV7-2,TRBJ2-5,15,CASSLEAGAQETQYF,TGTGCCAGCAGCTTAGAGGCGGGGGCTCAAGAGACCCAGTACTTC
.,.,TRBV18,TRBJ2-5,14,CASSEQASQETQYF,TGTGCCAGCTCAGAACAAGCGTCCCAAGAGACCCAGTACTTC
.,.,TRBV18,TRBJ2-7,12,CASSPDSSEQYF,TGTGCCAGCTCACCTGACAGCAGCGAGCAGTACTTC
.,.,TRBV9,TRBJ1-5,18,CAREPISGTCPSVKPQHF,TGTGCCAGAGAACCCATCAGCGGGACATGTCCTTCGGTGAAGCCCCAGCATTTT
.,.,TRBV18,TRBJ2-7,12,CASSPTRDEQYF,TGTGCCAGCTCACCCACGAGGGACGAGCAGTACTTC
TRBD2,.,TRBV9,TRBJ2-1,12,CASSGGGNEQFF,TGTGCCAGCAGCGGGGGGGGTAATGAGCAGTTCTTC
TRBD1,.,TRBV30,TRBJ2-6,17,CAWSVGQVSSGANVLTF,TGTGCCTGGAGTGTTGGACAGGTTAGCTCTGGGGCCAACGTCCTGACTTTC
.,.,TRBV11-1,TRBJ2-3,13,CASSLDYTDTQYF,TGTGCCAGCAGCCTAGACTACACAGATACGCAGTATTTT
TRBD1,.,TRBV28,TRBJ1-1,13,CASSIGTGTEAFF,TGTGCCAGCAGTATCGGGACAGGGACTGAAGCTTTTTTT
TRBD1,.,TRBV5-1,TRBJ2-4,13,CASSQGTGNIQYF,TGCGCCAGCAGTCAAGGGACAGGCAACATTCAGTACTTC
.,once,TRBV18,TRBJ1-1,14,CASSLSPGVTEAFF,TGTGCCAGCTCACTCTCCCCAGGGGTCACTGAAGCTTTCTTT
.,.,TRBV5-1,TRBJ1-3,13,CASTPQRGNTIYF,TGCGCCAGCACCCCACAACGTGGAAACACCATATATTTT
.,.,TRBV2,TRBJ1-1,15,CASTRAHQVNTEAFF,TGTGCCAGCACGCGGGCTCACCAGGTGAACACTGAAGCTTTCTTT
TRBD2,.,TRBV7-9,TRBJ2-7,14,CASSRGLDSSEQYF,TGTGCCAGCAGCAGAGGACTAGACTCCTCCGAGCAGTACTTC
TRBD2,.,TRBV5-1,TRBJ2-1,15,CASSLSSGTYNEQFF,TGCGCCAGCAGCCTATCTAGCGGTACCTACAATGAGCAGTTCTTC
.,.,TRBV15,TRBJ2-7,13,CATSPGHLYEQYF,TGTGCCACCAGCCCAGGACACCTCTACGAGCAGTACTTC
TRBD2,.,TRBV7-9,TRBJ2-2,16,CASSVSGTINTGELFF,TGTGCCAGCAGCGTTAGTGGGACTATAAACACCGGGGAGCTGTTTTTT
.,few,TRBV7-5,TRBJ1-5,16,CARSLVRDRRNQPQHF,TGTGCCAGAAGCTTAGTTAGAGACAGGAGAAATCAGCCCCAGCATTTT
.,.,TRBV9,TRBJ2-1,19,CASSARPGIQSGTFNEQFF,TGTGCCAGCAGCGCGAGGCCTGGGATTCAATCTGGGACATTCAATGAGCAGTTCTTC
TRBD1,.,TRBV6-5,TRBJ2-7,14,CATTRDSNGYEQYF,TGTGCCACCACCAGGGACAGCAATGGCTACGAGCAGTACTTC
.,.,TRBV6-5,TRBJ2-7,11,CASSYRSEQYF,TGTGCCAGCAGTTACCGGTCCGAGCAGTACTTC